The 32 T cell receptor beta chains presented below share a single source sample, sequenced in a study of blood T cell repertoires in COVID-19. The protocol was immunoSEQ multiplex PCR, while the TCRdb copy is restricted to in-frame clones and leaves out a portion. The data hold about 82,000 clones, with roughly 78% observed a single time. The sequencing input was peripheral blood. The receptors stem from a man aged 55 to 70 with COVID-19, enrolled during active disease.

V gene TRBV5-1 combines with J gene TRBJ2-7; the match to TRBD2 covers 13 bases. Germline V CDR1 and CDR2: SGHRS, YFSETQ. The CDR3 consists of 15 residues. V shed 4 bases, J shed 4 bases, and the junction held 5 bases outside the gene matches. The CDR3 bases are TGCGCCAGCAGCCTTCGACTAGCGGGAGGATACGAGCAGTACTTC. Its translation is CASSLRLAGGYEQYF.

CDR3: CASSAGLAAKGFDEQYF. CDR3 sequence (DNA): TGTGCCAGCAGCGCCGGACTAGCGGCCAAGGGTTTTGACGAGCAGTACTTC. V is TRBV9 and J is TRBJ2-7, with 10 bases that match TRBD2. Germline CDR1 and CDR2: SGDLS and YYNGEE. Germline trimming cut 3 bases from V and 5 bases from J; bases unmatched to any gene: 14. The CDR3 spans 17 residues.

The chain joins TRBV3-1 (or the pseudogene TRBV3-2) to TRBJ2-5, with D tentatively TRBD2 (5 bases). The V gene lost 2 bases and the J gene lost 13 bases, with 17 bases spanning the gap. The CDR3 is made up of 13 amino acids. In germline, CDR1 is LGHDT, CDR2 YNNKEL (reference sequence). CDR3 sequence (DNA): TGTGCCAGCAGCCAACAAAGCGGAAGGCCCCCGTACTTC. Its translation: CASSQQSGRPPYF.

The V gene is TRBV7-3, the J gene TRBJ2-1; D is perhaps TRBD2 (5 bases). Germline CDR1 reads SGHTA; CDR2 reads FQGTGA. The CDR3 sequence is 18 residues long. Trimming took off 2 bases at V and 4 bases at J, with 21 bases between the two ends. The DNA for the CDR3 is TGTGCCAGCAGCTTAGACGCGGCCGGAGGACGAAGTTACAATGAGCAGTTCTTC. Translated: CASSLDAAGGRSYNEQFF.

The V gene is TRBV5-4, the J gene TRBJ2-3, with TRBD2 matching 15 bases. CDR3 size: 19 residues. CDR1 SGHNT and CDR2 YYREEE come from the germline V gene (reference sequence). V was clipped by 4 bases and J by 1 base; unmatched bases: 10. The CDR3 here is CASSPGLAGGPGGTDTQYF. CDR3 nucleotides: TGTGCCAGCAGCCCCGGACTAGCGGGGGGGCCTGGCGGCACAGATACGCAGTATTTT.

The sample holds a few counts of this clone. The chain carries TRBV7-2 and TRBJ2-2; TRBD2 aligns across 8 bases. CDR3 size: 16 residues. Trimming removed 3 bases from V and 4 bases from J; junction bases left unmatched: 7. Germline V lookup: CDR1 SGHTA, CDR2 FQGNSA. The chain's CDR3 is CASSFQAGVGTGELFF. The CDR3 DNA reads TGTGCCAGCAGCTTCCAAGCGGGGGTTGGCACCGGGGAGCTGTTTTTT.

This clone was picked up a small number of times. The rearrangement joins TRBV10-3 to TRBJ1-2, with 11 nucleotides matching TRBD1. CDR3 size: 14 residues. The germline gives CDR1 ENHRY, CDR2 SYGVKD. V was pared by 6 bases and J by 4 bases, with 4 bases of the junction left unmatched. The DNA for the CDR3 is TGTGCCATCAGGGGACAGGGGGAGGGCTATGGCTACACCTTC. Protein: CAIRGQGEGYGYTF.

J is TRBJ1-2 and V is TRBV19; D unclear. The germline CDR1 and CDR2 sequences are LNHDA and SQIVND (reference sequence). V was shortened by 8 bases and J by 6 bases, with 19 bases between the two germline ends. The CDR3 is made up of 14 amino acids. CDR3 region: CASGKATRKDGYTF. The CDR3 bases are TGTGCCAGTGGAAAGGCCACGAGGAAGGATGGCTACACCTTC.

The J gene is TRBJ1-1, the V gene TRBV3-1 (or the pseudogene TRBV3-2); D perhaps matches TRBD1 (5 bases). This CDR3 region has 17 residues. CDR1 is LGHDT, CDR2 YNNKEL, per germline (reference sequence). With 2 bases removed from V and 4 bases from J, the gap between germline ends came to 20 bases. CDR3 DNA sequence: TGTGCCAGCAGCCAAATGGGACTGTCGGTCGGGAGCACTGAAGCTTTCTTT. As protein: CASSQMGLSVGSTEAFF.

V is TRBV5-1 and J is TRBJ2-5; D ambiguous. This CDR3 contains 14 residues. CDR1 is SGHRS and CDR2 is YFSETQ in the germline V gene. Trimming cost V 0 bases and J 1 base, with 7 bases left between them. DNA of the CDR3: TGCGCCAGCAGCTTGGCCACTTCCCAAGAGACCCAGTACTTC. Translation: CASSLATSQETQYF.

This chain joins TRBV5-1 and TRBJ1-2, with 9 bases fitting TRBD1. The J segment lost 2 bases and the V segment lost 4 bases, leaving 6 bases of the junction unmatched. The CDR3 contains 15 residues. Germline-derived CDR1 and CDR2 are SGHRS and YFSETQ. The CDR3 spells CASSPGQGNNYGYTF. CDR3 sequence (DNA): TGCGCCAGCAGCCCGGGACAGGGAAACAACTATGGCTACACCTTC.

The chain employs TRBV5-1 and TRBJ2-7, with a possible D match to TRBD2 (7 bases). Trimming took off 0 bases at V and 5 bases at J, with 15 bases between the two ends. The CDR3 loop spans 15 amino acids. CDR1 and CDR2 (germline): SGHRS, YFSETQ. CDR3 region: CASSLGGGRGDEQYF. In DNA, the CDR3 is TGCGCCAGCAGCTTGGGGGGGGGCCGAGGAGACGAGCAGTACTTC.

The rearrangement links TRBV7-9 to TRBJ1-5, with D maybe TRBD1 (5 bases). The CDR3 is made up of 15 amino acids. Trimming removed 1 base at V and 2 bases at J, with 9 bases between. Germline loops: CDR1 SEHNR, CDR2 FQNEAQ (reference sequence). The CDR3 loop reads CASSLGSQGNQPQHF. The CDR3 region has the DNA TGTGCCAGCAGCTTAGGATCACAGGGCAATCAGCCCCAGCATTTT.

This clone was recorded a few times. V gene TRBV4-1 combines with J gene TRBJ2-3; 7 bases match TRBD2. Unmatched junction bases numbered 10, after V lost 8 bases and J lost 2 bases. The length of the CDR3 is 15 residues. Per germline, CDR1 MGHRA and CDR2 YSYEKL. CDR3 sequence reads: CASRPGSGITDTQYF. The DNA of the CDR3 is TGCGCCAGCCGCCCTGGGAGCGGGATCACAGATACGCAGTATTTT.

The chain joins TRBV5-1 to TRBJ2-6; perhaps TRBD1 as D (6 bases). Germline V gene data show CDR1 as SGHRS and CDR2 as YFSETQ. CDR3 length equals 17 residues. V lost 3 bases and J 2 bases, leaving 15 bases between the germline ends. CDR3 sequence: CASSSSAGAAGANVLTF. The CDR3 DNA follows: TGCGCCAGCAGCTCTTCCGCAGGGGCGGCTGGGGCCAACGTCCTGACTTTC.

The chain employs TRBV19 and TRBJ1-1; D not certain. CDR1 is LNHDA, CDR2 SQIVND, per germline (reference sequence). V shed 3 bases and J shed 1 base, with 9 bases lying between them. The CDR3 runs to 14 residues. Here the CDR3 reads CASSIPAENTEAFF. CDR3 sequence (DNA): TGTGCCAGTAGTATCCCGGCGGAGAACACTGAAGCTTTCTTT.

This chain links TRBV12-3 or TRBV12-4 with TRBJ1-5; D ambiguous. V was pared by 3 bases and J by 6 bases, with 9 bases between. This CDR3 has 13 amino acids. The CDR3 reads CASSFEVSQPQHF. DNA of the CDR3: TGTGCCAGCAGTTTTGAGGTATCTCAGCCCCAGCATTTT.

This rearrangement joins TRBV15 to TRBJ1-5; tentatively, D is TRBD1 (6 bases). This CDR3 region has 16 residues. Germline V gene lookup returns CDR1 LNHNV and CDR2 YYDKDF (reference sequence). The V end was cut by 3 bases, the J end by 2 bases, with 14 bases between. The CDR3 protein is CATSRKDRYGNQPQHF. DNA of the CDR3: TGTGCCACCAGCAGGAAAGACAGGTATGGCAATCAGCCCCAGCATTTT. Variable domain in full (rest from reference TRBV15 and TRBJ1-5): DAMVIQNPRYQVTQFGKPVTLSCSQTLNHNVMYWYQQKSSQAPKLLFHYYDKDFNNEADTPDNFQSRRPNTSFCFLDIRSPGLGDTAMYLCATSRKDRYGNQPQHFGDGTRLSIL.

This sequence joins TRBV5-1 and TRBJ2-1; 14 positions match TRBD2. The CDR3 totals 16 residues. Trimming removed 4 bases from V and 5 bases from J; junction bases left unmatched: 5. The germline gives CDR1 SGHRS, CDR2 YFSETQ. CDR3 DNA: TGCGCCAGCAGCCCCGGACTAGCGGGGGGTGACAATGAGCAGTTCTTC. This gives the protein CASSPGLAGGDNEQFF. Full variable domain (remainder filled in from reference TRBV5-1 and TRBJ2-1): KAGVTQTPRYLIKTRGQQVTLSCSPISGHRSVSWYQQTPGQGLQFLFEYFSETQRNKGNFPGRFSGRQFSNSRSEMNVSTLELGDSALYLCASSPGLAGGDNEQFFGPGTRLTVL.

The genes are TRBV7-6 and TRBJ2-1; 12 bases are shared with TRBD2. Per germline, CDR1 SGHVS and CDR2 FNYEAQ. J was trimmed by 4 bases and V by 1 base; bases with no gene match: 5. The CDR3 runs to 17 residues. The CDR3 nucleotides are TGTGCCAGCAGCTTAGTGGCTAGCGGGAGGGAATACAATGAGCAGTTCTTC. Protein: CASSLVASGREYNEQFF.

The J gene is TRBJ2-7, the V gene TRBV7-9; 10 positions match TRBD1. V lost 5 bases, J lost 4 bases, and 8 bases stayed unmatched. CDR1 and CDR2 from the germline V gene are SEHNR and FQNEAQ (reference sequence). The CDR3 consists of 15 residues. The CDR3 bases are TGTGCCAGCAGCAGGGACAGGGGACCTGTGTACGAGCAGTACTTC. This translates into CASSRDRGPVYEQYF. Together with reference TRBV7-9 and TRBJ2-7, the CDR3 gives the full variable domain: DTGVSQNPRHKITKRGQNVTFRCDPISEHNRLYWYRQTLGQGPEFLTYFQNEAQLEKSRLLSDRFSAERPKGSFSTLEIQRTEQGDSAMYLCASSRDRGPVYEQYFGPGTRLTVT.

The chain joins TRBV9 to TRBJ2-2, with D perhaps TRBD2 (5 bases). Looked up from germline, CDR1 is SGDLS and CDR2 is YYNGEE. This CDR3 has 14 residues. The V and J ends lost 3 bases and 2 bases respectively, with 8 bases between them. The CDR3 sequence is CASSGGINTGELFF. The CDR3 nucleotides read TGTGCCAGCAGCGGAGGGATCAACACCGGGGAGCTGTTTTTT.

This clone was counted a few times. This sequence joins TRBV27 and TRBJ2-7; 7 bases are a match to TRBD1. CDR1 is MNHEY and CDR2 is SMNVEV in the germline V gene (reference sequence). The CDR3 length is 15 residues. The V and J ends lost 7 bases and 2 bases, in that order; junction bases with no gene match: 11. The CDR3 bases are TGTGCCAGCAAAGTATATCGGACAGGAGCCTACGAGCAGTACTTC. Translating gives CASKVYRTGAYEQYF.

This rearrangement joins TRBV12-3 or TRBV12-4 to TRBJ1-1; maybe TRBD1 (6 bases). This CDR3 spans 12 amino acids. V lost 9 bases, J lost 7 bases, and 15 bases lay in between. CDR3 sequence reads: CASAGGADEAFF. In nucleotides, the CDR3 is TGTGCCAGTGCCGGGGGGGCGGATGAAGCTTTCTTT.

The chain is built from TRBV6-2 or TRBV6-3 and TRBJ2-7, with 14 bases that match TRBD2. The V gene end was trimmed by 4 bases and the J gene end by 4 bases; junction bases not matched to a gene: 6. The CDR3 runs 16 residues. From germline, CDR1 is MNHEY and CDR2 SVGEGT. The CDR3 loop is CASSLGTSGSQYEQYF. The CDR3 DNA follows: TGTGCCAGCAGTTTGGGGACTAGCGGGAGCCAGTACGAGCAGTACTTC.

CDR3 residues: CASSLSGSPVETQYF. The CDR3 region has the DNA TGCGCCAGCAGCCTCAGCGGGAGTCCGGTAGAGACCCAGTACTTC. V is TRBV5-1 and J is TRBJ2-5; 8 bases map to TRBD2. The ends lost 4 bases at V and 4 bases at J; junction bases unmatched: 9. Per the germline V gene, CDR1 is SGHRS and CDR2 is YFSETQ. This CDR3 region has 15 residues.

The V call is TRBV29-1, the J call TRBJ2-5, with D tentatively TRBD2 (5 bases). The germline V gene has CDR1 SQVTM and CDR2 ANQGSEA. The CDR3 has 13 amino acids. The V end was cut by 5 bases, the J end by 0 bases, with 10 bases between. The CDR3 loop reads CSVYPGNQETQYF. The CDR3 coding sequence is TGCAGCGTTTACCCCGGGAACCAAGAGACCCAGTACTTC.

V and J are TRBV27 and TRBJ2-1; TRBD1 might be the D (5 bases). CDR1 is MNHEY, CDR2 SMNVEV, per germline (reference sequence). There are 14 residues in the CDR3. Trimming removed 1 base at V and 5 bases at J, with 9 bases between. The CDR3 region is CASSLWGSHNEQFF. DNA for the CDR3: TGTGCCAGCAGTTTATGGGGCAGCCACAATGAGCAGTTCTTC.

This chain uses TRBV6-5 with TRBJ2-7; tentatively, D is TRBD2 (5 bases). The CDR3 sequence is 14 residues long. From germline, CDR1 is MNHEY and CDR2 SVGAGI. Trimming removed 4 bases from V and 2 bases from J, with 12 bases in between. CDR3 nucleotide sequence: TGTGCCAGCAGTTGGGTCGGGGTGGCCTACGAGCAGTACTTC. It yields the protein CASSWVGVAYEQYF.

The chain combines TRBV6-9 with TRBJ1-5, with D possibly being TRBD1 (6 bases). The CDR3 totals 14 residues. V was trimmed by 6 bases and J by 6 bases, leaving 15 bases between them. Germline loops: CDR1 MNHGY, CDR2 SVAAGI. The CDR3 protein is CASRDPGQGQPQHF. The CDR3 nucleotides are TGTGCCAGCAGGGATCCGGGACAAGGTCAGCCCCAGCATTTT.

This rearrangement joins TRBV3-1 (or the pseudogene TRBV3-2) to TRBJ2-1; D remains ambiguous. In germline, CDR1 is LGHDT, CDR2 YNNKEL (reference sequence). This CDR3 contains 15 residues. V lost 0 bases to trimming and J lost 5 bases, with 11 bases between them. CDR3 coding DNA: TGTGCCAGCAGCCAAGATATAACTCCCGACAATGAGCAGTTCTTC. Translation: CASSQDITPDNEQFF.

The chain joins TRBV7-2 to TRBJ2-7; TRBD2 matches at 8 bases. J lost 5 bases, V lost 1 base, and 16 bases had no gene match. CDR3 length: 18 residues. Germline CDR1 reads SGHTA; CDR2 reads FQGNSA. The CDR3 DNA reads TGTGCCAGCAGCTTAGTCCCTATAAGCGGGAGTTTTCGGAACGAGCAGTACTTC. This sequence encodes CASSLVPISGSFRNEQYF.